This T cell receptor (beta chain) was obtained from a study of T cells in Graves' hyperthyroidism and ophthalmopathy. The CDR3 is made up of 15 amino acids. Germline CDR1 reads MNHEY; CDR2 reads SMNVEV (reference sequence). With 3 bases removed from V and 8 bases from J, the gap between germline ends came to 18 bases. The study's findings and limits: Through a model of 13 V-J features, ophthalmopathy was separated from stable hyperthyroidism.

This clonotype was found a few times. Antigen unknown. Diagnoses were established using clinical symptoms, serum thyroxine and TRAb, thyroid ultrasound and orbital computed tomography. PBMCs came from 7.5 to 10 ml fresh peripheral blood. TCR beta CDR3 regions were amplified from RNA. Researchers ran a first-round RT-PCR on the TCR CDR3 using the HTBI primer set. From the multiplex PCR reads, TCRdb called clonotypes with MiXCR, one entry per CDR3 protein. The data contain about 600,000 distinct CDR3 sequences, more than 12% of them singletons. Sequencing input: blood. V gene TRBV27 combines with J gene TRBJ2-3; unclear D gene. The TCR sequence derives from a woman aged 45-65 years with Graves' ophthalmopathy. The CDR3 DNA follows: TGTGCCAGCAGTTTGGGCAGGTTGACATATTCTACGCAGTATTTT. Translation gives CASSLGRLTYSTQYF.